The following is a T cell receptor beta chain sequence with its context. This specimen comes from a study of technical replicates of blood from a handful of donors. Profiled with immunoSEQ multiplex PCR; TCRdb holds only in-frame clones, not every one. This table has about 74,000 clones, over 90% appearing once. This CDR3 spans 15 amino acids. The V and J ends lost 2 bases and 9 bases, in that order; junction bases with no gene match: 8. Per the germline V gene, CDR1 is SGHAT and CDR2 is FQNNGV. Material for sequencing was T cells isolated from PBMCs. The rearrangement uses TRBV11-2 and TRBJ2-1; 9 nucleotides agree with TRBD2. This TCR was recovered from a human donor in good health. The CDR3: CASSLLTSGMGEQFF. CDR3 DNA sequence: TGTGCCAGCAGCTTACTGACTAGCGGTATGGGTGAGCAGTTCTTC.